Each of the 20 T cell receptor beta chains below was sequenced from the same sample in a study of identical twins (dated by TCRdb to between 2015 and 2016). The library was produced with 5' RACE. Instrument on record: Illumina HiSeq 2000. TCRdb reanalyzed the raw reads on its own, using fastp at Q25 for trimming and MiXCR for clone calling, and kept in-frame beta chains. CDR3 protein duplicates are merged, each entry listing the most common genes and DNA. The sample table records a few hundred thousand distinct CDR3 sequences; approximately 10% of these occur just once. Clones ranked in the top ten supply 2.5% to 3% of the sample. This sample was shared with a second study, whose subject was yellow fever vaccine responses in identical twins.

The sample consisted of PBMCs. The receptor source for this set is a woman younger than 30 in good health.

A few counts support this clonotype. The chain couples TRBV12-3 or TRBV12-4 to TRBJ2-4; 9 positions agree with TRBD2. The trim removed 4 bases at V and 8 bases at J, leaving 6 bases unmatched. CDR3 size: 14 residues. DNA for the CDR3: TGTGCCAGCAGTTCGCGGGGGGGCCGGTACATTCAGTACTTC. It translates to CASSSRGGRYIQYF.

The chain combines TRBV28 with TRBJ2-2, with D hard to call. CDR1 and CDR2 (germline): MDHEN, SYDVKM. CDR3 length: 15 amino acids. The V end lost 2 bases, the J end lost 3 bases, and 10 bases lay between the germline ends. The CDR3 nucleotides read TGTGCCAGCAGTTTACCCAGGAAACACACCGGGGAGCTGTTTTTT. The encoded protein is CASSLPRKHTGELFF.

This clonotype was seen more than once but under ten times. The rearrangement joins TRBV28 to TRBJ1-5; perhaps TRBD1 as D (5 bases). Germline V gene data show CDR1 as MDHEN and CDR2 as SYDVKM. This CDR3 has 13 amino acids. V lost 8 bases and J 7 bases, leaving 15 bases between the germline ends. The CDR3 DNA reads TGTGCCAGCTCCGGGGGGTTCGGCCAGCCCCAGCATTTT. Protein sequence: CASSGGFGQPQHF.

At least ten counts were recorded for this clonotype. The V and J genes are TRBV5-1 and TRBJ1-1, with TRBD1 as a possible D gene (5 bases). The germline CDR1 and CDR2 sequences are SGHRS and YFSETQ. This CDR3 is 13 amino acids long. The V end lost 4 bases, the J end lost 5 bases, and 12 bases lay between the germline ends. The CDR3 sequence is CASSPGPGTEAFF. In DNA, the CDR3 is TGCGCCAGCAGCCCGGGACCCGGGACTGAAGCTTTCTTT.

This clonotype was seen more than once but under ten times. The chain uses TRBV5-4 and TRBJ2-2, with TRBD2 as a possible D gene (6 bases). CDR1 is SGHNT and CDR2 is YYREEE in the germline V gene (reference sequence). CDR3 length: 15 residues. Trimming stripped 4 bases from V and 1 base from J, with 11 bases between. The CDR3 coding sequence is TGTGCCAGCAGCCAAGCGGGCCTGAACACCGGGGAGCTGTTTTTT. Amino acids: CASSQAGLNTGELFF.

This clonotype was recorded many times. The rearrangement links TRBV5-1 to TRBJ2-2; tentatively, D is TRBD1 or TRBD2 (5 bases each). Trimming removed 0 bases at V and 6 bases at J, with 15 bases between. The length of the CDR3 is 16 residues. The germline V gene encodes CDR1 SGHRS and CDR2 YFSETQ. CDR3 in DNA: TGCGCCAGCAGCTTGGTCAGAGGGGTTATCGCCGGGGAGCTGTTTTTT. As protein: CASSLVRGVIAGELFF.

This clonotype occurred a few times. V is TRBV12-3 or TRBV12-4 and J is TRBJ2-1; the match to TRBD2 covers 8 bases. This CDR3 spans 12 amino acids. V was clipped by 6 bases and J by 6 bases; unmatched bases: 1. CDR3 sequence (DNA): TGTGCCAGCAGCGGGGGGGCCAATGAGCAGTTCTTC. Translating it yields CASSGGANEQFF.

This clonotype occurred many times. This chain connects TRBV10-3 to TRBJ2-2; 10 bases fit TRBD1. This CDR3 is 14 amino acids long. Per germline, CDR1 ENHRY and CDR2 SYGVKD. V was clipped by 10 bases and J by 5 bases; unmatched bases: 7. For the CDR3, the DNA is TGTGCCACCAGGCCGGGACAGGGGACCGGGGAGCTGTTTTTT. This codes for CATRPGQGTGELFF.

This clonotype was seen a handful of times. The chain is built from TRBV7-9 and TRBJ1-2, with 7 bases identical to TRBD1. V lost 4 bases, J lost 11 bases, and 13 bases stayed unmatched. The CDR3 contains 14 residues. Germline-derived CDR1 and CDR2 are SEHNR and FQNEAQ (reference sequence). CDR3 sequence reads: CASSSGQWPTGYTF. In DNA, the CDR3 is TGTGCCAGCAGCTCGGGACAGTGGCCCACCGGATACACCTTC. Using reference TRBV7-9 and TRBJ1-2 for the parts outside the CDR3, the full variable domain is DTGVSQNPRHKITKRGQNVTFRCDPISEHNRLYWYRQTLGQGPEFLTYFQNEAQLEKSRLLSDRFSAERPKGSFSTLEIQRTEQGDSAMYLCASSSGQWPTGYTFGSGTRLTVV.

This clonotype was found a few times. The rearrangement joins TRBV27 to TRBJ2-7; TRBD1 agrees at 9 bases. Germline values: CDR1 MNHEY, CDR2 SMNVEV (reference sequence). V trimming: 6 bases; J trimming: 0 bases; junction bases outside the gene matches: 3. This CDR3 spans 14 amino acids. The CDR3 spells CASRGQGLSYEQYF. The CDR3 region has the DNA TGTGCCAGCAGGGGACAGGGCCTCTCCTACGAGCAGTACTTC.

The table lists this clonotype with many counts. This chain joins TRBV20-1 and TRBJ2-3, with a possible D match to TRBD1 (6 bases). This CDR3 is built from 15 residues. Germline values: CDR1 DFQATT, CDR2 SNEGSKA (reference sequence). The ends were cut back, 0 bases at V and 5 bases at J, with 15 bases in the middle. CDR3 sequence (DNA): TGCAGTGCTAGAGATCAATACAGGGCCGAAGATACGCAGTATTTT. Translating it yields CSARDQYRAEDTQYF.

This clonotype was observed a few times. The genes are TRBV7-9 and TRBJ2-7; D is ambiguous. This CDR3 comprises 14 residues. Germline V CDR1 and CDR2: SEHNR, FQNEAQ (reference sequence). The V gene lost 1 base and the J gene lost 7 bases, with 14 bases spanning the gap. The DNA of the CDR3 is TGTGCCAGCAGCTTAGGCAGATACCATACAGAGCAGTACTTC. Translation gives CASSLGRYHTEQYF.

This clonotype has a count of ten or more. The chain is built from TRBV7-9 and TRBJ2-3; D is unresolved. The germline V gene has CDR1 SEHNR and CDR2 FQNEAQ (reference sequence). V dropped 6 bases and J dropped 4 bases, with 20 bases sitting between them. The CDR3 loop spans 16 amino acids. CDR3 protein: CASRLRPKGASDTQYF. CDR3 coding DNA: TGTGCCAGCAGGTTACGCCCCAAGGGTGCTTCAGATACGCAGTATTTT.

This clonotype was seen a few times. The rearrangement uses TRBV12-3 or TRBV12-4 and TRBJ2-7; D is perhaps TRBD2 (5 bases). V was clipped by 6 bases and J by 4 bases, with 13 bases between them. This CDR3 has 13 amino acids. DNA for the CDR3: TGTGCCAGCAGCCCGGAACTAGTTTACGAGCAGTACTTC. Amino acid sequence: CASSPELVYEQYF.

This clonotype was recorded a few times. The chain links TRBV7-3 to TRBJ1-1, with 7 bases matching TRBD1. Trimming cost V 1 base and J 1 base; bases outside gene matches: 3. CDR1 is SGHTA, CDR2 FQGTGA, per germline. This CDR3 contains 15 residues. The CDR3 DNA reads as TGTGCCAGCAGCTTAAGTGGACAGGAGAACACTGAAGCTTTCTTT. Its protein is CASSLSGQENTEAFF.

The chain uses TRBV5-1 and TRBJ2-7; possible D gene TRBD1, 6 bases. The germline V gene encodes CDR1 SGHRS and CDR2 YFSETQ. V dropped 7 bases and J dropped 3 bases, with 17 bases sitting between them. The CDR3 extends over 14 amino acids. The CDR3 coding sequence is TGCGCCAGCGCCCTCCGGACAGATTACTACGAGCAGTACTTC. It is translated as CASALRTDYYEQYF.

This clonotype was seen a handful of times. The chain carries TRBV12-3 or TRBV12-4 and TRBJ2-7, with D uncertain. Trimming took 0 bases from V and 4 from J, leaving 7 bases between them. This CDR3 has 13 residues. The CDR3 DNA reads TGTGCCAGCAGTTTAGCACCGATTTACGAGCAGTACTTC. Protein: CASSLAPIYEQYF.

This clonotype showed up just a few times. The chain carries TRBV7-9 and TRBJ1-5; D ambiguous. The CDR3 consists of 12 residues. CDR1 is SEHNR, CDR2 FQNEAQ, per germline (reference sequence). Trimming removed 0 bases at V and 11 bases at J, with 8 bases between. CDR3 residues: CASSLAGEAQHF. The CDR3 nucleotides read TGTGCCAGCAGCTTAGCCGGGGAAGCCCAGCATTTT.

For the CDR3, the DNA is TGTGCCAGCAGCTTAGATCCGGGGGCGGATTGGGGCACTGAAGCTTTCTTT. Translation: CASSLDPGADWGTEAFF. The rearrangement joins TRBV7-8 to TRBJ1-1, with D maybe TRBD1 (6 bases). CDR1 SGHVS and CDR2 FQNEAQ come from the germline V gene. V dropped 1 base and J dropped 4 bases, with 19 bases sitting between them. CDR3 length: 17 residues.

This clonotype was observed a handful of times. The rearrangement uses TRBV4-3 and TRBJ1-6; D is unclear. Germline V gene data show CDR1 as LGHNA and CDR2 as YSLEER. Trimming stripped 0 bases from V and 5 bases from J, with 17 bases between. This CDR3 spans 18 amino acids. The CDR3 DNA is TGCGCCAGCAGCCAAGATAGTAATCATTTAGCGAATAATTCACCCCTCCACTTT. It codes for CASSQDSNHLANNSPLHF.